This T cell receptor (beta chain) was sequenced for a study of spatial heterogeneity in lung cancer. Time point denoted: sample taken at primary tumor resection. V gave up 5 bases and J gave up 5 bases, with 6 bases separating them. The length of the CDR3 is 11 residues. Germline CDR1 reads LGHDT; CDR2 reads YNNKEL (reference sequence). This clonotype was counted only a few times. Unique molecular identifiers tagged every individual TCR cDNA molecule. MiXCR, applied by TCRdb to the 5' RACE reads, yields one record per CDR3 protein. Of around 6,000 distinct CDR3 sequences in the sample, 18% are singletons; the top ten hold 16%.

The chain links TRBV3-1 to TRBJ2-5, with D possibly TRBD2 on 6 matching bases. The clonotype comes from a male donor with early-stage non-small cell lung cancer. Material: normal lung tissue next to the tumor, obtained at surgery. This CDR3 reads CASSSGETQYF. CDR3 nucleotides: TGTGCCAGCAGCAGCGGGGAGACCCAGTACTTC.